These 11 T cell receptor beta chains were all obtained from the same sample, sequenced in a study of blood T cell repertoires in COVID-19 (dated by TCRdb to 2020 to 2022). The method was the immunoSEQ multiplex PCR assay. TCRdb provides this immuneACCESS table in a form limited to in-frame rearrangements. Some clones are lacking; in checked studies, under half of them reflect an unresolved V gene, and why the rest are absent is not known. The sample has under 130,000 clones on record, about four fifths of them singletons. The top ten hold roughly 37% of the sample. Sequenced material: peripheral blood. Receptor source: a man older than 75 with acute or convalescent COVID-19.

The chain couples TRBV7-2 to TRBJ1-3; 8 bases are shared with TRBD1. V dropped 4 bases and J dropped 0; count of bases not matched to a gene: 2. Germline-derived CDR1 and CDR2 are SGHTA and FQGNSA. This CDR3 spans 15 amino acids. The DNA of the CDR3 is TGTGCCAGCAGCTCTCAGGGGGCCTCTGGAAACACCATATATTTT. This gives the protein CASSSQGASGNTIYF.

This clone was recorded only once. The chain uses TRBV2 and TRBJ2-7; a possible D gene is TRBD1 (5 bases). Germline V CDR1 and CDR2: SNHLY, FYNNEI. The ends were cut back, 3 bases at V and 4 bases at J, with 13 bases in the middle. CDR3 length: 14 amino acids. The CDR3 loop is CASSDLDSFYEQYF. DNA for the CDR3: TGTGCCAGCAGTGATCTTGACAGCTTTTACGAGCAGTACTTC.

The chain is built from TRBV6-5 and TRBJ1-4; TRBD1 aligns across 9 bases. The CDR3 is made up of 15 amino acids. The ends lost 6 bases at V and 5 bases at J; junction bases unmatched: 7. The germline CDR1 and CDR2 sequences are MNHEY and SVGAGI. The DNA for the CDR3 is TGTGCCAGCAGCCCCCTAGGGACAGGGAATGAAAAACTGTTTTTT. This translates into CASSPLGTGNEKLFF.

This rearrangement joins TRBV18 to TRBJ2-7; perhaps TRBD1 as D (6 bases). This CDR3 spans 13 amino acids. V lost 3 bases, J lost 4 bases, and 10 bases lay in between. Germline V CDR1 and CDR2: KGHSH, LQKENI. The CDR3 DNA reads as TGTGCCAGCTCACCGCAAAGGGGGTACGAGCAGTACTTC. Amino acids: CASSPQRGYEQYF.

The CDR3 is CASSLQGGSTGELFF. The DNA for the CDR3 is TGTGCCAGCTCTCTACAAGGGGGCAGCACCGGGGAGCTGTTTTTT. The chain carries TRBV18 and TRBJ2-2, with 7 bases lining up with TRBD1. Trimming removed 6 bases from V and 4 bases from J; junction bases left unmatched: 8. The CDR3 runs 15 residues. From germline, CDR1 is KGHSH and CDR2 LQKENI.

This chain links TRBV5-1 with TRBJ1-2, with TRBD1 as a possible D gene (6 bases). Germline V gene data show CDR1 as SGHRS and CDR2 as YFSETQ. V was cut by 4 bases and J by 10 bases, with 17 bases left in between. This CDR3 comprises 13 residues. The CDR3 loop reads CASSPAGTTDYTF. The CDR3 nucleotides are TGCGCCAGCAGCCCGGCCGGGACAACAGACTACACCTTC.

This clone has only a few counts. Other DNA sequences from this sample encode an identical CDR3 as well. The V gene is TRBV28, the J gene TRBJ1-2, with D unresolved. V lost 3 bases, J lost 1 base, and 3 bases lay in between. This CDR3 has 12 residues. Germline V gene data show CDR1 as MDHEN and CDR2 as SYDVKM. CDR3 loop: CASSFGNYGYTF. The CDR3 nucleotides are TGTGCCAGCAGTTTCGGTAACTATGGCTACACCTTC.

This clone was detected ten times or more. V usage is TRBV24-1 and J usage is TRBJ2-7; 7 nucleotides agree with TRBD1. The V and J ends lost 12 bases and 5 bases, in that order; junction bases with no gene match: 15. The CDR3 totals 14 residues. Germline loops: CDR1 KGHDR, CDR2 SFDVKD. As DNA, the CDR3 is TGTGCCGCTGAAACCTCCGGGACAGAGCACGAGCAGTACTTC. The encoded protein is CAAETSGTEHEQYF.

The chain couples TRBV30 to TRBJ1-2; 7 nucleotides align to TRBD1. Germline V gene lookup returns CDR1 GTSNPN and CDR2 SVGIG (reference sequence). The CDR3 totals 16 residues. Trimming took 7 bases from V and 6 from J; bases not matched to a gene: 20. The CDR3 region is CASSRDSSIKGHGYTF. The CDR3 DNA reads TGTGCCTCCTCCCGGGACAGCAGTATCAAAGGGCATGGCTACACCTTC. The complete variable domain, with remaining parts taken from reference TRBV30 and TRBJ1-2, reads SQTIHQWPATLVQPVGSPLSLECTVEGTSNPNLYWYRQAAGRGLQLLFYSVGIGQISSEVPQNLSASRPQDRQFILSSKKLLLSDSGFYLCASSRDSSIKGHGYTFGSGTRLTVV.

This sequence joins TRBV19 and TRBJ1-5; TRBD1 matches 7 bases. V lost 4 bases to trimming and J lost 7 bases; unmatched junction nucleotides: 7. CDR1 is LNHDA, CDR2 SQIVND, per germline (reference sequence). The CDR3 is made up of 14 amino acids. The CDR3 region is CASSTQQGRQPQHF. The CDR3 DNA reads as TGTGCCAGTAGTACCCAACAGGGGCGCCAGCCCCAGCATTTT.

The rearrangement uses TRBV5-8 and TRBJ2-7, with D perhaps TRBD2 (6 bases). The CDR3 length is 14 residues. Between the trimmed V and J ends, which lost 0 bases and 1 base, there was a span of 8 bases. Germline assignment: CDR1 SGHTS and CDR2 YDEGEE. The CDR3 sequence: CASSLDRGSYEQYF. The DNA for the CDR3 is TGTGCCAGCAGCTTGGACCGGGGGTCCTACGAGCAGTACTTC.